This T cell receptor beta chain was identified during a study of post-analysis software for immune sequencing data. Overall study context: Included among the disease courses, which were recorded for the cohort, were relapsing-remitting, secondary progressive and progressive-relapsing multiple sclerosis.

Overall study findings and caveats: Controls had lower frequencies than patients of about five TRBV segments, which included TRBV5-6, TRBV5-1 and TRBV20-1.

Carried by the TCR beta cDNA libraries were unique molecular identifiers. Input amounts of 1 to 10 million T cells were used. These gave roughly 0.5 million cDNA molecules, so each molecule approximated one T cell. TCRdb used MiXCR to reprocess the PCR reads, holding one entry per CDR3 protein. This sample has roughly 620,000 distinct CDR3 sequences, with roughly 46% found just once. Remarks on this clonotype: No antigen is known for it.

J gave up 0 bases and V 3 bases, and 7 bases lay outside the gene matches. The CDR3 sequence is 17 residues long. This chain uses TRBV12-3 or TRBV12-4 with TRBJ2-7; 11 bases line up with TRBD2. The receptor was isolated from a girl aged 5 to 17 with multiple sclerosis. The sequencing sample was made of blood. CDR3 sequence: CASSFGTSGRNSYEQYF. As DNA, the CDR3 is TGTGCCAGCAGTTTCGGTACTAGCGGGAGAAACTCCTACGAGCAGTACTTC.